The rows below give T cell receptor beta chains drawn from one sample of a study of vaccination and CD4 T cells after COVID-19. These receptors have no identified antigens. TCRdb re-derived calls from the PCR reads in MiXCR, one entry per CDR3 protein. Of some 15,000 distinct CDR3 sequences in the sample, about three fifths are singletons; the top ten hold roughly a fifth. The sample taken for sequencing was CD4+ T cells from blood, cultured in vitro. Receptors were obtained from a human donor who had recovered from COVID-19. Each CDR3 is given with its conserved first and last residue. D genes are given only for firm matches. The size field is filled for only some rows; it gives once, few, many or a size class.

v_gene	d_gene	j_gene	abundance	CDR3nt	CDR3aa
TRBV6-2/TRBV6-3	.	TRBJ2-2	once	TGTGCCAGCAGTTCGGGGAAGGGGGGTTCGTTCACCGGGGAGCTGTTTTTT	CASSSGKGGSFTGELFF
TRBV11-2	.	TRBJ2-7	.	TGTGCCAGCAGCCAGGGGTCTGGGACCGAGCAGTACTTC	CASSQGSGTEQYF
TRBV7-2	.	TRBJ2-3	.	TGTGCCAGCAGCTTAAATTCGGCAGGGGTCCCCACAGATACGCAGTATTTT	CASSLNSAGVPTDTQYF
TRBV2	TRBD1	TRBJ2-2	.	TGTGCCAGCAGTGAACAGGGGGCGGCCACCGGGGAGCTGTTTTTT	CASSEQGAATGELFF
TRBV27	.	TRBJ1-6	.	TGTGCCAGCAGTTTTCCAGGGGAAGAATCACCCCTCCACTTT	CASSFPGEESPLHF
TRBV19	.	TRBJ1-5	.	TGTGCCAGTAGTATGGGGAGAGGAGACAATCAGCCCCAGCATTTT	CASSMGRGDNQPQHF
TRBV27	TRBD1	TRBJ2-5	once	TGTGCCAGCAGGGGGGCCAGGGGGCTCGTAGAAGAGACCCAGTACTTC	CASRGARGLVEETQYF
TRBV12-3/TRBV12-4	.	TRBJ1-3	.	TGTGCCAGCAGTTTAGCCTACAGAGGTGGAAACACCATATATTTT	CASSLAYRGGNTIYF
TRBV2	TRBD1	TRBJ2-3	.	TGTGCCAGCAGAGAGACAGGGAGCCCGACAGATACGCAGTATTTT	CASRETGSPTDTQYF
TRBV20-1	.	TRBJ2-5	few	TGCAGTGCTAGATGGACGTTACAAGAGACCCAGTACTTC	CSARWTLQETQYF